This TCR beta chain was recorded in a study of shared clonotypes between healthy human individuals. The study ran the assay at deep level. TCRdb's table, derived via immunoSEQ multiplex PCR, lists solely in-frame clones and lacks some. The sample lists more than 2,000,000 clones; more than 80% were seen once. Negatively enriched CD4+ T cells were divided by CD45RA into naive and memory. This CDR3 has 16 residues. Germline V gives CDR1 MNHEY, CDR2 SVGAGI. The V and J ends lost 2 bases and 5 bases, in that order; junction bases with no gene match: 10. The rearrangement uses TRBV6-5 and TRBJ2-5; 8 bases agree with TRBD2. This receptor was taken from a man in his late teens or twenties in good health. The specimen was naive CD4+ T cells sorted from blood. Subset in this sample: CD45RA+ positively selected. This chain's CDR3 is CASSYRPAGGRETQYF. The DNA of the CDR3 is TGTGCCAGCAGTTACCGACCCGCGGGAGGCCGCGAGACCCAGTACTTC.